This T cell receptor (beta chain) derives from a study of OX40 agonist ivuxolimab in advanced cancers. Study at large: Ivuxolimab, an antibody that agonizes OX40 (CD134), was administered to the patients.

Study-wide results and limits: At 0.1 to 3.0 mg/kg and by week 6, clonal expansion occurred in CD4+ and CD8+ blood T cells. In CD8+ T cells, expanded clones were on average more numerous than in CD4+.

The CDR3 is 14 amino acids. V was cut by 4 bases and J by 2 bases, with 11 bases left in between. CDR1 is SGHKS and CDR2 is YYEKEE in the germline V gene (reference sequence). Clones were read by immunoSEQ multiplex PCR, and TCRdb kept only the in-frame ones, dropping some. The sample has roughly 64,000 clones, about 85% seen once; the top ten hold around 3%. As concerns this clone: What it binds is unknown.

The clonotype comes from an adult with an advanced solid tumor such as melanoma, head and neck, liver or kidney cancer. Sample: CD4+ or CD8+ T cells sorted from blood, taken in a trial of the OX40 agonist ivuxolimab. This chain joins TRBV5-5 and TRBJ2-3; possibly TRBD2 for D (6 bases). Written as DNA, the CDR3 is TGTGCCAGCAGCGTGGCGGGGAACACAGATACGCAGTATTTT. It yields the protein CASSVAGNTDTQYF.